This T cell receptor (beta chain) was recorded in a study of blood T cells in healthy people across ages. Study observations and caveats: The unknown donor CMV status may have confounded expanded clonotype changes.

Of note for this clonotype: Its antigen is unknown.

Germline V gene lookup returns CDR1 MDHEN and CDR2 SYDVKM. The CDR3 totals 14 residues. V was clipped by 4 bases and J by 6 bases, with 14 bases between them. The sample providers were healthy Caucasian people from Russia, aged roughly 6 to 95. PCR was performed a second time for roughly 7 to 12 cycles using a sample-barcoded 5' primer and a J-beta primer mix. Every single cDNA molecule received a tag from a template-switch adaptor with 12 random nucleotides. Each single sample gave us at least 3 million CDR3-containing paired-end reads. Each CDR3 protein gets one entry after TCRdb re-called the 5' RACE reads with MiXCR. The sample yields 910,000 or so distinct CDR3 sequences, about 53% seen once.

V is TRBV28 and J is TRBJ2-3, with D uncertain. Sequencing was done on a sample of blood. The sequence derives from a woman aged 55-70 years in good health. The chain's CDR3 is CASSSNPLGDTQYF. CDR3 DNA sequence: TGTGCCAGCAGTTCGAACCCCCTTGGGGATACGCAGTATTTT. Using reference TRBV28 and TRBJ2-3 for the parts outside the CDR3, the full variable domain is DVKVTQSSRYLVKRTGEKVFLECVQDMDHENMFWYRQDPGLGLRLIYFSYDVKMKEKGDIPEGYSVSREKKERFSLILESASTNQTSMYLCASSSNPLGDTQYFGPGTRLTVL.